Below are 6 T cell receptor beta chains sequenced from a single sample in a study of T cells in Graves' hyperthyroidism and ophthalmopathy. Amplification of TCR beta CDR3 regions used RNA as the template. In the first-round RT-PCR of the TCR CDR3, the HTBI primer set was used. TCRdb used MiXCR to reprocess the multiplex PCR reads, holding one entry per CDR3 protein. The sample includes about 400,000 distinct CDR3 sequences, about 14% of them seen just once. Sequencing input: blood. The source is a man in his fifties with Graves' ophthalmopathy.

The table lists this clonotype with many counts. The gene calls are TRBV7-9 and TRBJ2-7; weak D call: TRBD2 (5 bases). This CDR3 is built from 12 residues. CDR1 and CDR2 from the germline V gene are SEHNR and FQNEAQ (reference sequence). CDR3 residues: CTTVGDDYEQYF. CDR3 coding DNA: TGTACTACGGTGGGAGATGATTACGAGCAGTACTTC. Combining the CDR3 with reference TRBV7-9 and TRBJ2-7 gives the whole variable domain DTGVSQNPRHKITKRGQNVTFRCDPISEHNRLYWYRQTLGQGPEFLTYFQNEAQLEKSRLLSDRFSAERPKGSFSTLEIQRTEQGDSAMYLCTTVGDDYEQYFGPGTRLTVT.

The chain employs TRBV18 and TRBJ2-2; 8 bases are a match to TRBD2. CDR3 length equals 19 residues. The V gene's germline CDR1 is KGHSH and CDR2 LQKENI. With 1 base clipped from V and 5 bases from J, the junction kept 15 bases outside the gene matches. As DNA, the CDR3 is TGTGCCAGCTCACCACTTACAGCGGGAGTCTCCCCATGGACCGGGGAGCTGTTTTTT. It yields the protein CASSPLTAGVSPWTGELFF.

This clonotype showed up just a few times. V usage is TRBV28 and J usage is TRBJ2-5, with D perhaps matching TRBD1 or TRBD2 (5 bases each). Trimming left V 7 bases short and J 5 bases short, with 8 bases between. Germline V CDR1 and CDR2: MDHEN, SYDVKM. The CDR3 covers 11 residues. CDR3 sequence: CASIEGETQYF. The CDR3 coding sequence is TGTGCCAGCATCGAGGGGGAGACCCAGTACTTC.

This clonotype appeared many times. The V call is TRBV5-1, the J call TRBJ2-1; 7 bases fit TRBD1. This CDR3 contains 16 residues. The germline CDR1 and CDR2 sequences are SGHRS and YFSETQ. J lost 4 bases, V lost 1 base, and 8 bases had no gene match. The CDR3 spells CASSLSHDRAYNEQFF. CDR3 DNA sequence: TGCGCCAGCAGCTTGTCCCACGACAGGGCGTACAATGAGCAGTTCTTC.

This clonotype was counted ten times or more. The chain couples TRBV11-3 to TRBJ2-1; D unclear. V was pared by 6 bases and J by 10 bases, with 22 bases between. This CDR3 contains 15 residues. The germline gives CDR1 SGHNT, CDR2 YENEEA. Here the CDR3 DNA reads TGTGCCAGCAGTTCGTCTGGCGGAACCGGTGGAGAGCAGTTCTTC. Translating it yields CASSSSGGTGGEQFF.

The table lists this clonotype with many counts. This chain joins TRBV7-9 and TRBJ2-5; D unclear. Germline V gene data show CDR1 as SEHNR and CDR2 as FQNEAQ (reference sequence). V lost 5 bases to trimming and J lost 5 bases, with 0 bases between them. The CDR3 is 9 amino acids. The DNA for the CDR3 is TGTGCCAGCAGCGAGACCCAGTACTTC. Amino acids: CASSETQYF.